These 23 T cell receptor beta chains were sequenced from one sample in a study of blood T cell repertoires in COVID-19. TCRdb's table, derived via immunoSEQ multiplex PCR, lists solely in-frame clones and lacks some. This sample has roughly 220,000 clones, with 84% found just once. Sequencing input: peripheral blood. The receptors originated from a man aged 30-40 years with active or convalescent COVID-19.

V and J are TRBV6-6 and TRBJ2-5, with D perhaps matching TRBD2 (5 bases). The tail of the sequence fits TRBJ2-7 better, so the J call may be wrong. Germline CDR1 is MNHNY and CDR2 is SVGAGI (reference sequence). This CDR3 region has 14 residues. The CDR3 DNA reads TGTGCCAGCAGTTACTCGAGGGTAGCCTACGAGCAGTACTTC. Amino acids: CASSYSRVAYEQYF.

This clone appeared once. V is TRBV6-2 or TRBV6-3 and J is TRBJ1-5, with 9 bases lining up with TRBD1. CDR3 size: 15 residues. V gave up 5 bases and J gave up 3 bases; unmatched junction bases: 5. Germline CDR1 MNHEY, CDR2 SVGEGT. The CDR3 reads CASSTGTGPNQPQHF. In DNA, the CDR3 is TGTGCCAGCAGTACCGGGACAGGGCCCAATCAGCCCCAGCATTTT.

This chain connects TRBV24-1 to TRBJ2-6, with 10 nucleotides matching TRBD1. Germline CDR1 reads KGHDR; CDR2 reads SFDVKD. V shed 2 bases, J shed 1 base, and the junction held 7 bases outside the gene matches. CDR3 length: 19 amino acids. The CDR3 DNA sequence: TGTGCCACCAGTGATTCCACCGGGACAGGGGTTTCTGGGGCCAACGTCCTGACTTTC. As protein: CATSDSTGTGVSGANVLTF.

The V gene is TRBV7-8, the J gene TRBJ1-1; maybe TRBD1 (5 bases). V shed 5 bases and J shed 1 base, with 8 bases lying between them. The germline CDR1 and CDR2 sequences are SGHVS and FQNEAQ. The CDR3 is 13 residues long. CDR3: CASSADRNTEAFF. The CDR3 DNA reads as TGTGCCAGCAGCGCAGACAGGAACACTGAAGCTTTCTTT.

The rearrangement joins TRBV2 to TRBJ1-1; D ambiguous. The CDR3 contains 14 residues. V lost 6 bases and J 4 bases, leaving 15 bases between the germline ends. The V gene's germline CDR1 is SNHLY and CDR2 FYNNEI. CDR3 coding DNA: TGTGCCAGCAGCTCTGTGGGGAGGGTCACTGAAGCTTTCTTT. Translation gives CASSSVGRVTEAFF.

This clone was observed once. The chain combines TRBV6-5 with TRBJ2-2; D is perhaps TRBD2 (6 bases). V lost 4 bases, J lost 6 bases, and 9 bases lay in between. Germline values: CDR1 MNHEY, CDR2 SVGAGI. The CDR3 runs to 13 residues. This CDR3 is CASSSTSPGELFF. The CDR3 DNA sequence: TGTGCCAGCAGTTCAACTAGCCCCGGGGAGCTGTTTTTT.

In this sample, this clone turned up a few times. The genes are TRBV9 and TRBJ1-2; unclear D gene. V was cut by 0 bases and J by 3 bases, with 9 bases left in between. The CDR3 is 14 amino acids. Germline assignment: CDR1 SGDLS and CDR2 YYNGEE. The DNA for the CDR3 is TGTGCCAGCAGCGTAGGCAACGGTCACTATGGCTACACCTTC. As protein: CASSVGNGHYGYTF.

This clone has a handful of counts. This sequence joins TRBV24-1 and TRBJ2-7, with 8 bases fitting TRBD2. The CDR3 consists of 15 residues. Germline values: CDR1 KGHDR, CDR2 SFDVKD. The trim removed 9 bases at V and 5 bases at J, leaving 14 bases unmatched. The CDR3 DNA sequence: TGTGCCACCCGCCCGGGAGGGGGGTGGCTAAACGAGCAGTACTTC. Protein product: CATRPGGGWLNEQYF.

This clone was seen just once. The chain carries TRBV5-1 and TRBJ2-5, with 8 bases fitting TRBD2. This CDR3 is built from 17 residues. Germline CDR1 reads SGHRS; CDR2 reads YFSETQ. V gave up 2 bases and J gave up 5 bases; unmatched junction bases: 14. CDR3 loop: CASSLPLTGGAEETQYF. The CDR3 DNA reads TGCGCCAGCAGCTTACCCCTTACCGGGGGGGCCGAGGAGACCCAGTACTTC.

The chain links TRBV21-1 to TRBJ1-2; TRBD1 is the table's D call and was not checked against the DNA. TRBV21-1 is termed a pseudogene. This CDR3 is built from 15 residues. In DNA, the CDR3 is TGTGCCAGCAGCAAAGGGGGGCGGCCAGTCTATGGCTACACCTTC. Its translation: CASSKGGRPVYGYTF.

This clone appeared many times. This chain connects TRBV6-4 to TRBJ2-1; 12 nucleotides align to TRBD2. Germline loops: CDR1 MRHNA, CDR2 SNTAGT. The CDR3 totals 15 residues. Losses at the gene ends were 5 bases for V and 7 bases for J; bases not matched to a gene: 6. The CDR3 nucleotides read TGTGCCAGCAGTTCCTCTAGCGGGGGGGGGAATGAGCAGTTCTTC. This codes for CASSSSSGGGNEQFF.

The CDR3 nucleotides read TGCAGCGTTTACCAGACAGGGAGGAACACTGAAGCTTTCTTT. This gives the protein CSVYQTGRNTEAFF. The rearrangement joins TRBV29-1 to TRBJ1-1; 7 nucleotides align to TRBD1. V lost 5 bases and J lost 1; bases outside the gene matches: 7. This CDR3 contains 14 residues. Germline V gene lookup returns CDR1 SQVTM and CDR2 ANQGSEA.

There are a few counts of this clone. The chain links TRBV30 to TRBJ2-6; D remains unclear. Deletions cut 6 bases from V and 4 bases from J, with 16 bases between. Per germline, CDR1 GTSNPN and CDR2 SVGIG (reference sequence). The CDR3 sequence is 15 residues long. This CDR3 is CACLGTVSGANVLTF. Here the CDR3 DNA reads TGTGCCTGCCTCGGTACAGTCTCCGGGGCCAACGTCCTGACTTTC.

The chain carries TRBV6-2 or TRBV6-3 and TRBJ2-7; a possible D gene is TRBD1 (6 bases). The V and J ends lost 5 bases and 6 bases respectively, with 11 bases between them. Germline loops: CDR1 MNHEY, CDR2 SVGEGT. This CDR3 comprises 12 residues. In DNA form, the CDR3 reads TGTGCCAGCAGTCACAAGACAGGCGAGCAGTACTTC. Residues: CASSHKTGEQYF.

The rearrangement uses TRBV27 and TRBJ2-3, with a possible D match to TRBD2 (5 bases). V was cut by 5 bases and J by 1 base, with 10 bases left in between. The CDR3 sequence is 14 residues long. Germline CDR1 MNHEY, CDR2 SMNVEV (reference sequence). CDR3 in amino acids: CASSARTGTDTQYF. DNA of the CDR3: TGTGCCAGCAGTGCCCGGACTGGCACAGATACGCAGTATTTT.

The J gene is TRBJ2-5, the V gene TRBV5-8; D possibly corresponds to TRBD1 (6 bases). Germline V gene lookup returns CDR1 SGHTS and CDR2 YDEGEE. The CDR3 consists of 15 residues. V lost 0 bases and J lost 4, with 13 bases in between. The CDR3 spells CASSLGQADPETQYF. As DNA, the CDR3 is TGTGCCAGCAGCTTGGGACAGGCGGACCCAGAGACCCAGTACTTC.

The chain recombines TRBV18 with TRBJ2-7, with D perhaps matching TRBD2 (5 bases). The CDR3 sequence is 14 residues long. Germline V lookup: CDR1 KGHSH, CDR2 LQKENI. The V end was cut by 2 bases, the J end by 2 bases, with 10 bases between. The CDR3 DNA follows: TGTGCCAGCTCACCAGAGGGAATCACCTACGAGCAGTACTTC. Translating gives CASSPEGITYEQYF.

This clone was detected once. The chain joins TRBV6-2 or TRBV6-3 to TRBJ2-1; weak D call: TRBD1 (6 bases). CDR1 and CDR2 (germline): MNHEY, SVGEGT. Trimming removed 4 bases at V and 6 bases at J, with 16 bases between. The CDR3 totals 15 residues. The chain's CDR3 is CASSSLGDTINEQFF. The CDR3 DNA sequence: TGTGCCAGCAGTTCCCTAGGGGACACCATCAATGAGCAGTTCTTC.

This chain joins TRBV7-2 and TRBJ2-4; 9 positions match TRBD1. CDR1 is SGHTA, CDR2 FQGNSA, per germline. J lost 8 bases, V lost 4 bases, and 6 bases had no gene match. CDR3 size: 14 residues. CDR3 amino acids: CASSSQTGGDIQYF. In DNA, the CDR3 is TGTGCCAGCAGCTCCCAGACAGGGGGGGACATTCAGTACTTC. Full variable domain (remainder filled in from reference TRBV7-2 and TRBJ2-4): GAGVSQSPSNKVTEKGKDVELRCDPISGHTALYWYRQSLGQGLEFLIYFQGNSAPDKSGLPSDRFSAERTGGSVSTLTIQRTQQEDSAVYLCASSSQTGGDIQYFGAGTRLSVL.

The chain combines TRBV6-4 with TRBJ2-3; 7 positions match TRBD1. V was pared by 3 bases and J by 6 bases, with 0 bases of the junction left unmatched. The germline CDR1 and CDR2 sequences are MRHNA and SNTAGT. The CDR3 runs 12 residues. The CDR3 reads CASSEQGDTQYF. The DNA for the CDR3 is TGTGCCAGCAGTGAACAGGGGGATACGCAGTATTTT.

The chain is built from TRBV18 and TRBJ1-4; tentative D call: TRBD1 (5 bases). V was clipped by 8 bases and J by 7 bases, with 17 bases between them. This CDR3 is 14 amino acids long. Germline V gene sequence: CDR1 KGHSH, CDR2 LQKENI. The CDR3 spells CASAGPSGSEKLFF. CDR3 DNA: TGTGCCAGCGCGGGGCCCTCTGGAAGTGAAAAACTGTTTTTT.

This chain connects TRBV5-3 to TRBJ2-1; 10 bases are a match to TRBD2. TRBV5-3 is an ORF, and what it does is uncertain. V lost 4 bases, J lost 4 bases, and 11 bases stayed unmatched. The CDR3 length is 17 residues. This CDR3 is CARSPSGGDLQYNEQFF. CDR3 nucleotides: TGTGCCAGAAGCCCAAGCGGGGGGGACCTGCAATACAATGAGCAGTTCTTC.

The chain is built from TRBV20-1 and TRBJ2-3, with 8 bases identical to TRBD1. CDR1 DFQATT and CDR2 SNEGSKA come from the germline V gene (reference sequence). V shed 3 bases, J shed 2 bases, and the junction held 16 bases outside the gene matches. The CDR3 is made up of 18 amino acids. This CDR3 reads CSASGEDRGPVYTDTQYF. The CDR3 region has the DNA TGCAGTGCTAGTGGGGAAGACAGGGGCCCCGTTTACACAGATACGCAGTATTTT.